Each of the 26 T cell receptor beta chains below was sequenced from the same sample in a study of OX40 agonist ivuxolimab in advanced cancers. The method was immunoSEQ multiplex PCR; TCRdb's version includes in-frame clones alone and lacks a portion of them. The table has around 45,000 clones, approximately 89% seen once. This material consisted of CD4+ or CD8+ T cells sorted from blood, taken in a trial of the OX40 agonist ivuxolimab. These receptors all stem from an adult with an advanced solid tumor such as melanoma, head and neck, liver or kidney cancer.

The count of this clone is one. The chain carries TRBV5-6 and TRBJ1-5; 7 bases fit TRBD1. Trimming removed 0 bases from V and 5 bases from J; junction bases left unmatched: 2. The CDR3 has 14 amino acids. Germline loops: CDR1 SGHDT, CDR2 YYEEEE. In DNA, the CDR3 is TGTGCCAGCAGCTTGGGGGACAGTGATCAGCCCCAGCATTTT. It translates to CASSLGDSDQPQHF.

The chain recombines TRBV9 with TRBJ2-3, with a weak D call TRBD2 (6 bases). The CDR3 has 14 residues. V lost 2 bases, J lost 4 bases, and 11 bases lay in between. Germline CDR1 SGDLS, CDR2 YYNGEE. CDR3 region: CASSVWGTSDTQYF. Written as DNA, the CDR3 is TGTGCCAGCAGCGTTTGGGGGACTTCAGATACGCAGTATTTT.

V is TRBV2 and J is TRBJ2-7; D perhaps matches TRBD1 (5 bases). V lost 3 bases to trimming and J lost 5 bases, with 17 bases between them. This CDR3 contains 15 residues. Germline loops: CDR1 SNHLY, CDR2 FYNNEI. The DNA of the CDR3 is TGTGCCAGCAGTGACCCAGGGTTGACGGTAGACGAGCAGTACTTC. Translated, it gives CASSDPGLTVDEQYF.

The chain has TRBV19 and TRBJ1-2; no firm D call. V lost 3 bases and J 5 bases, leaving 10 bases between the germline ends. Per the germline V gene, CDR1 is LNHDA and CDR2 is SQIVND (reference sequence). CDR3 length equals 13 residues. The CDR3 nucleotides are TGTGCCAGTAGTATGTCCACGACTTATGGCTACACCTTC. Protein sequence: CASSMSTTYGYTF.

The V and J genes are TRBV5-1 and TRBJ1-2; the D gene is possibly TRBD1 (5 bases). The CDR3 totals 13 residues. Trimming left V 4 bases short and J 2 bases short, with 9 bases between. Germline V gives CDR1 SGHRS, CDR2 YFSETQ. As DNA, the CDR3 is TGCGCCAGCAGCCCAACAGGAAACTATGGCTACACCTTC. This sequence encodes CASSPTGNYGYTF.

The rearrangement joins TRBV27 to TRBJ2-7; possibly TRBD2 for D (6 bases). Per germline, CDR1 MNHEY and CDR2 SMNVEV (reference sequence). This CDR3 is 15 amino acids long. V dropped 5 bases and J dropped 7 bases, with 21 bases sitting between them. CDR3 DNA sequence: TGTGCCAGCAGTCCAACTAGCTCACTAGGTCGGGAGCAGTACTTC. Residues: CASSPTSSLGREQYF.

This rearrangement joins TRBV5-1 to TRBJ2-2, with D hard to call. The length of the CDR3 is 14 residues. Per germline, CDR1 SGHRS and CDR2 YFSETQ. The germline V and J ends were trimmed by 4 bases and 5 bases, with 12 bases remaining between them. The CDR3 DNA is TGCGCCAGCAGCCAAGTGCCAGGAACCGGGGAGCTGTTTTTT. Amino acids: CASSQVPGTGELFF.

The chain employs TRBV6-6 and TRBJ1-1, with D maybe TRBD1 (5 bases). Trimming removed 6 bases at V and 2 bases at J, with 7 bases between. The CDR3 covers 12 residues. From germline, CDR1 is MNHNY and CDR2 SVGAGI (reference sequence). The DNA of the CDR3 is TGTGCCAGCAGCAGGACAAACACTGAAGCTTTCTTT. Residues: CASSRTNTEAFF.

The V call is TRBV4-3, the J call TRBJ2-7; the match to TRBD2 covers 14 bases. Per germline, CDR1 LGHNA and CDR2 YSLEER. The CDR3 consists of 14 residues. V was pared by 3 bases and J by 5 bases, with 0 bases of the junction left unmatched. For the CDR3, the DNA is TGCGCCAGCAGCCAGGGACTAGCGGGAGACGAGCAGTACTTC. This encodes CASSQGLAGDEQYF.

The chain uses TRBV18 and TRBJ2-7, with D tentatively TRBD1 (5 bases). This CDR3 region has 14 residues. From germline, CDR1 is KGHSH and CDR2 LQKENI. Trimming took 4 bases from V and 3 from J, leaving 13 bases between them. The DNA for the CDR3 is TGTGCCAGCTCACAGGGGTACGGAGTCTACGAGCAGTACGTC. Protein sequence: CASSQGYGVYEQYV.

V is TRBV7-9 and J is TRBJ1-2, with 7 bases identical to TRBD1. CDR1 SEHNR and CDR2 FQNEAQ come from the germline V gene (reference sequence). This CDR3 comprises 14 residues. V was pared by 5 bases and J by 6 bases, with 9 bases of the junction left unmatched. The CDR3 protein is CASSHRQGLDGYTF. As DNA, the CDR3 is TGTGCCAGCAGCCACCGACAGGGATTAGATGGCTACACCTTC.

This sequence joins TRBV28 and TRBJ2-7; 12 bases align to TRBD2. The CDR3 extends over 16 amino acids. V lost 5 bases, J lost 3 bases, and 8 bases stayed unmatched. Germline CDR1 and CDR2: MDHEN and SYDVKM. The CDR3 loop reads CASSPQLAGGYYEQYV. CDR3 bases: TGTGCCAGCAGTCCCCAGCTAGCGGGGGGGTACTACGAGCAGTACGTC.

This clone has a single count. The rearrangement uses TRBV7-9 and TRBJ2-1; TRBD2 matches at 9 bases. V shed 4 bases and J 3 bases; nucleotides not matched to a gene: 7. CDR1 and CDR2 from the germline V gene are SEHNR and FQNEAQ (reference sequence). The length of the CDR3 is 16 residues. Written as DNA, the CDR3 is TGTGCCAGCAGCTCCTTAGCGGGAGTCGGCTACAATGAGCAGTTCTTC. This translates into CASSSLAGVGYNEQFF.

The V call is TRBV2, the J call TRBJ1-2, with 7 bases matching TRBD1. Per the germline V gene, CDR1 is SNHLY and CDR2 is FYNNEI. The CDR3 length is 16 residues. The trim removed 3 bases at V and 3 bases at J, leaving 10 bases unmatched. CDR3 sequence reads: CASSDAGGPNDYGYTF. In DNA, the CDR3 is TGTGCCAGCAGTGATGCAGGGGGACCGAACGACTATGGCTACACCTTC. The full variable domain, in which reference TRBV2 and TRBJ1-2 provide the parts outside the CDR3, is EPEVTQTPSHQVTQMGQEVILRCVPISNHLYFYWYRQILGQKVEFLVSFYNNEISEKSEIFDDQFSVERPDGSNFTLKIRSTKLEDSAMYFCASSDAGGPNDYGYTFGSGTRLTVV.

The chain employs TRBV7-2 and TRBJ2-5, with D unclear. V was trimmed by 2 bases and J by 0 bases, leaving 7 bases between them. From germline, CDR1 is SGHTA and CDR2 FQGNSA. CDR3 size: 14 residues. The CDR3 reads CASSLIRYQETQYF. CDR3 DNA sequence: TGTGCCAGCAGCTTAATCCGGTACCAAGAGACCCAGTACTTC.

The CDR3 is CASSLVRGTTGELFF. The CDR3 bases are TGTGCCAGCAGTTTGGTCCGGGGTACCACCGGGGAGCTGTTTTTT. The V gene is TRBV28, the J gene TRBJ2-2, with D possibly matching TRBD2 (5 bases). The CDR3 is 15 residues long. The V and J ends lost 3 bases and 4 bases respectively, with 12 bases between them. Germline CDR1 and CDR2: MDHEN and SYDVKM.

This clone has a handful of counts. The chain combines TRBV10-2 with TRBJ2-1; D not resolved. Trimming pared 2 bases from V and 10 bases from J, leaving 6 bases between. Germline values: CDR1 WSHSY, CDR2 SAAADI. The CDR3 contains 11 residues. This CDR3 is CASSENGEQFF. CDR3 DNA sequence: TGCGCCAGCAGTGAGAACGGCGAGCAGTTCTTC.

The rearrangement joins TRBV10-2 to TRBJ2-7; 9 bases are a match to TRBD1. Germline-derived CDR1 and CDR2 are WSHSY and SAAADI. V lost 7 bases, J lost 4 bases, and 2 bases stayed unmatched. This CDR3 has 12 residues. For the CDR3, the DNA is TGCGCCAGCATGACAGGGGGATACGAGCAGTACTTC. It yields the protein CASMTGGYEQYF.

The rearrangement uses TRBV19 and TRBJ2-3, with 9 bases identical to TRBD2. The CDR3 consists of 15 residues. Per the germline V gene, CDR1 is LNHDA and CDR2 is SQIVND (reference sequence). J gave up 1 base and V 5 bases, and 4 bases lay outside the gene matches. CDR3 sequence (DNA): TGTGCCAGTAGTCTGAGGACTAGCGGCACAGATACGCAGTATTTT. Protein: CASSLRTSGTDTQYF.

The chain carries TRBV5-4 and TRBJ1-4; D is unclear. V gave up 5 bases and J gave up 13 bases, with 18 bases separating them. Per the germline V gene, CDR1 is SGHNT and CDR2 is YYREEE (reference sequence). CDR3 length: 13 residues. The CDR3 here is CASSSSGVEGLFF. CDR3 DNA sequence: TGTGCCAGCAGTTCCTCTGGGGTTGAGGGACTGTTTTTT.

V is TRBV28 and J is TRBJ2-1; maybe TRBD2 (6 bases). Trimming shortened V by 3 bases and J by 9 bases, and 15 bases separated the two germline ends. CDR3 length equals 14 residues. Germline V lookup: CDR1 MDHEN, CDR2 SYDVKM. The CDR3 spells CASSFPLLGGEQFF. The CDR3, as DNA: TGTGCCAGCAGTTTCCCTCTTTTGGGAGGTGAGCAGTTCTTC.

The table lists this clone with a few counts. V usage is TRBV7-6 and J usage is TRBJ2-7, with TRBD2 matching 8 bases. CDR3 length: 13 residues. Trimming at V came to 5 bases and at J to 6 bases, leaving 6 bases not matched to a gene. CDR1 is SGHVS, CDR2 FNYEAQ, per germline. CDR3 DNA sequence: TGTGCCAGCAGCACTTGGACTAGCCGCGAGCAGTACTTC. The encoded protein is CASSTWTSREQYF.

The chain uses TRBV5-4 and TRBJ1-3, with TRBD1 matching 7 bases. The germline gives CDR1 SGHNT, CDR2 YYREEE (reference sequence). The V segment lost 5 bases and the J segment 2 bases; nucleotides outside the gene matches: 4. The CDR3 length is 14 residues. CDR3 DNA: TGTGCCAGCAGGCTGCAGGGGGCTGGAAACACCATATATTTT. Its protein product is CASRLQGAGNTIYF.

Note on this clone: A read error may produce the germline difference seen at one junction end. The rearrangement joins TRBV7-8 to TRBJ2-7; 11 bases are a match to TRBD2. This CDR3 comprises 12 residues. The germline V gene encodes CDR1 SGHVS and CDR2 FQNEAQ. The CDR3 reads CASSLETSGTLF. DNA of the CDR3: TGTGCCAGCAGCTTGGAGACTAGCGGGACACTTTTC. Using reference TRBV7-8 and TRBJ2-7 for the parts outside the CDR3, the full variable domain is GAGVSQSPRYKVAKRGQDVALRCDPISGHVSLFWYQQALGQGPEFLTYFQNEAQLDKSGLPSDRFFAERPEGSVSTLKIQRTQQEDSAVYLCASSLETSGTLFGPGTRLTVT.

For the CDR3, the DNA is TGTGCCAGCAGTTACTCAACAGGGGGCGTCGCCGGGGAGCTGTTTTTT. Amino acid sequence: CASSYSTGGVAGELFF. The chain uses TRBV6-6 and TRBJ2-2; 9 nucleotides align to TRBD1. CDR1 and CDR2 (germline): MNHNY, SVGAGI (reference sequence). The CDR3 is 16 amino acids. V was clipped by 0 bases and J by 6 bases; unmatched bases: 5.

CDR3 sequence reads: CASSHPGDEQFF. The CDR3 region has the DNA TGTGCCAGCAGTCACCCAGGGGATGAGCAGTTCTTC. The chain has TRBV6-5 and TRBJ2-1; D perhaps matches TRBD1 (6 bases). Germline assignment: CDR1 MNHEY and CDR2 SVGAGI. The V end was cut by 5 bases, the J end by 8 bases, with 10 bases between. This CDR3 region has 12 residues.